This T cell receptor (beta chain) was recovered during a study of CD8+ T cells in alopecia areata. Study in general: Affected scalp percentage gauged treated patients' severity.

Study observations and caveats: Unlike in mice, where it was clearer, TCR sharing across patients was less clear, possibly HLA-related.

This clone was found a few times. What it binds is unknown. Reverse transcribed after extraction, RNA yielded cDNA as the sequencing template. Some clones are missing from TCRdb's copy, which holds only in-frame ones; the method was immunoSEQ multiplex PCR. The table shows about 210,000 clones, with 40% to 45% occurring only once. V gave up 0 bases and J gave up 7 bases, with 9 bases separating them. CDR1 MNHEY and CDR2 SMNVEV come from the germline V gene (reference sequence). There are 14 residues in the CDR3. Documented treatment: oral pan-JAK inhibitor, 5-10 mg twice daily. The source was CD4+ T cells sorted from blood, collected around week 37, from a patient treated with tofacitinib. The sequence came from a human donor with alopecia areata. The chain couples TRBV27 to TRBJ2-2; D uncertain. The CDR3 region is CASSLSNWGGELFF. In nucleotides, the CDR3 is TGTGCCAGCAGTTTATCGAATTGGGGCGGGGAGCTGTTTTTT.